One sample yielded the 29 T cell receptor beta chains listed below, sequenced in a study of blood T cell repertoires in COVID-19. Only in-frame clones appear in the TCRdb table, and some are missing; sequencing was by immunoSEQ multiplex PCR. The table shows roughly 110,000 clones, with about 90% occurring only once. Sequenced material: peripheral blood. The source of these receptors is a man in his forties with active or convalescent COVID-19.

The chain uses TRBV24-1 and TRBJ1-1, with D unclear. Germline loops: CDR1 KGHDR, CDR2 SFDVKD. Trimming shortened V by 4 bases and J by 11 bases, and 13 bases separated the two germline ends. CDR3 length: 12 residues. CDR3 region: CATSDLPTGAFF. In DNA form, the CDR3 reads TGTGCCACCAGTGACCTACCAACCGGGGCTTTCTTT.

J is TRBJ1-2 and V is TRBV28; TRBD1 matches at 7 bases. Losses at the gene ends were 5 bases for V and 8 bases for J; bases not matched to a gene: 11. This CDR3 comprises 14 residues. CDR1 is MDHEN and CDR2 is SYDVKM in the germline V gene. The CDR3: CASSPNTGVGGYTF. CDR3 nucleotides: TGTGCCAGCAGTCCCAACACAGGGGTCGGAGGCTACACCTTC.

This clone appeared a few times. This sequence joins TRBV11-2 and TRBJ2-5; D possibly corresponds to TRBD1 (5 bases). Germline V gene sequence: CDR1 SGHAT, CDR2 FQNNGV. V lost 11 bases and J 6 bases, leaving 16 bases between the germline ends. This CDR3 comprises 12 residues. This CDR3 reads CASGRAAQTQYF. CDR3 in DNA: TGTGCCTCAGGCAGGGCTGCCCAGACCCAGTACTTC.

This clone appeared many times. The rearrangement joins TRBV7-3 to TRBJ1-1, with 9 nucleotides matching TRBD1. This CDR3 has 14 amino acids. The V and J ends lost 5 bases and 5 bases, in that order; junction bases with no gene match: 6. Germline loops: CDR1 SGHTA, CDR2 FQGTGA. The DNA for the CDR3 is TGTGCCAGCAGCCCGACAGGGGGTGAGACTGAAGCTTTCTTT. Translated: CASSPTGGETEAFF.

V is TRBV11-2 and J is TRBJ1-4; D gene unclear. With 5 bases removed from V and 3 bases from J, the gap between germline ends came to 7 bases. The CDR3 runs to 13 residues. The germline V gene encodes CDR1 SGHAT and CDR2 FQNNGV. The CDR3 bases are TGTGCCAGCAGCACTGCCTCTAATGAAAAACTGTTTTTT. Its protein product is CASSTASNEKLFF.

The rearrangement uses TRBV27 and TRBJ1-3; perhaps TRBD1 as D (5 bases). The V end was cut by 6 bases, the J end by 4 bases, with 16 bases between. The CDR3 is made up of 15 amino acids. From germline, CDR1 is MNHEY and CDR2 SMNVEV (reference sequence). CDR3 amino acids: CASSPIRGTGNTIYF. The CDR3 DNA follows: TGTGCCAGCAGCCCGATTAGGGGCACAGGAAACACCATATATTTT.

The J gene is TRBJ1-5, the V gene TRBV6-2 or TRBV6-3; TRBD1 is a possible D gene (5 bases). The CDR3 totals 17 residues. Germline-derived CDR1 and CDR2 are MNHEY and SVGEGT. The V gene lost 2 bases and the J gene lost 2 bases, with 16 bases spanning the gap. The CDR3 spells CASSYLVGGGGNQPQHF. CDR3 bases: TGTGCCAGCAGTTACCTGGTGGGGGGAGGAGGCAATCAGCCCCAGCATTTT.

CDR3 sequence reads: CASSYSFGSGETQYF. The CDR3, as DNA: TGTGCCAGCAGTTACTCCTTCGGGAGCGGGGAGACCCAGTACTTC. The genes are TRBV6-2 or TRBV6-3 and TRBJ2-5, with D maybe TRBD2 (6 bases). This CDR3 comprises 15 residues. The germline V gene has CDR1 MNHEY and CDR2 SVGEGT. V was cut by 0 bases and J by 5 bases, with 13 bases left in between.

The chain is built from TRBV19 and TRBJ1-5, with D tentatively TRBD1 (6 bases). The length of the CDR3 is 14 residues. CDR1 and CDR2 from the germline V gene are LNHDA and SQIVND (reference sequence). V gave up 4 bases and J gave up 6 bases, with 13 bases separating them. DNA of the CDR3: TGTGCCAGTAGTAAAGGGGGGGGGAGTCAGCCCCAGCATTTT. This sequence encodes CASSKGGGSQPQHF. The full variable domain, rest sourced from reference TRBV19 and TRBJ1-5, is DGGITQSPKYLFRKEGQNVTLSCEQNLNHDAMYWYRQDPGQGLRLIYYSQIVNDFQKGDIAEGYSVSREKKESFPLTVTSAQKNPTAFYLCASSKGGGSQPQHFGDGTRLSIL.

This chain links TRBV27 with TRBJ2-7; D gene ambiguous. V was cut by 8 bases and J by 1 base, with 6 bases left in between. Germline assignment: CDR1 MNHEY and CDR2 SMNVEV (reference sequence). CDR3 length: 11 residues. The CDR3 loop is CASHSSYEQYF. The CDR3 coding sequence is TGTGCCAGCCACTCATCCTACGAGCAGTACTTC.

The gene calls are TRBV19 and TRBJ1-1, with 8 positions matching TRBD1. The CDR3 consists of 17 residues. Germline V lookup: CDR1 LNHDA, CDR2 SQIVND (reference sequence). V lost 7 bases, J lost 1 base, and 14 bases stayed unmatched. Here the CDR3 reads CASNSIPGTGQNTEAFF. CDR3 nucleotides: TGTGCCAGTAACTCCATTCCCGGGACAGGACAGAACACTGAAGCTTTCTTT.

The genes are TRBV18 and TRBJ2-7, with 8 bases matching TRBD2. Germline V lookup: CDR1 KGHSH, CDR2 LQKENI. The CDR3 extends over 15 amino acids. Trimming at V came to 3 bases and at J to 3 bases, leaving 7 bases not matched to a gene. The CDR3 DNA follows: TGTGCCAGCTCACCCCGACTAGCGAAAGACTACGAGCAGTACTTC. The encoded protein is CASSPRLAKDYEQYF.

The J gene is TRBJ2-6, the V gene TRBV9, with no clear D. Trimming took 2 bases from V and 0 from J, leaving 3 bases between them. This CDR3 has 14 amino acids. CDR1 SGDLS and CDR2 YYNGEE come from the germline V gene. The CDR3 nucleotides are TGTGCCAGCAGCGTCCTCTCTGGGGCCAACGTCCTGACTTTC. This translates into CASSVLSGANVLTF. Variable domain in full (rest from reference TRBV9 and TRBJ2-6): DSGVTQTPKHLITATGQRVTLRCSPRSGDLSVYWYQQSLDQGLQFLIQYYNGEERAKGNILERFSAQQFPDLHSELNLSSLELGDSALYFCASSVLSGANVLTFGAGSRLTVL.

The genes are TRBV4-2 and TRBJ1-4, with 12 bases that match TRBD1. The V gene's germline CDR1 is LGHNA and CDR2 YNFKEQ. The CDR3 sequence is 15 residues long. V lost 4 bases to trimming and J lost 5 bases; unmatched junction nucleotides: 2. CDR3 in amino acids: CASSPGTGGNEKLFF. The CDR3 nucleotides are TGTGCCAGCAGCCCTGGGACAGGGGGCAATGAAAAACTGTTTTTT.

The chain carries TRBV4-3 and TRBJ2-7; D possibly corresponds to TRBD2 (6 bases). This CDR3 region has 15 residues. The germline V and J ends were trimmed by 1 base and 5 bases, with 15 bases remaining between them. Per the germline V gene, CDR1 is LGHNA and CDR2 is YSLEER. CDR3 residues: CASSQAGTPRDEQYF. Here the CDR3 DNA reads TGCGCCAGCAGCCAAGCCGGGACTCCCCGGGACGAGCAGTACTTC.

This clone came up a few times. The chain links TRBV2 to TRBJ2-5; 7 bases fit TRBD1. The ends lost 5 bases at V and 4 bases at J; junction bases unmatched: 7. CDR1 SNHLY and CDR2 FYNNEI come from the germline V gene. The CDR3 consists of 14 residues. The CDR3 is CASSLDRAVETQYF. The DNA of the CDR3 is TGTGCCAGCAGTCTAGACAGGGCCGTAGAGACCCAGTACTTC.

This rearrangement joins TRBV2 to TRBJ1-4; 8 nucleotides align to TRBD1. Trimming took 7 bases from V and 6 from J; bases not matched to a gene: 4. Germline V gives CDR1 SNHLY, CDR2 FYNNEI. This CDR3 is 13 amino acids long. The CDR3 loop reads CASIRGRYEKLFF. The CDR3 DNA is TGTGCCAGCATCAGGGGGCGATATGAAAAACTGTTTTTT. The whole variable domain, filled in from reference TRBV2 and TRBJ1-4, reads EPEVTQTPSHQVTQMGQEVILRCVPISNHLYFYWYRQILGQKVEFLVSFYNNEISEKSEIFDDQFSVERPDGSNFTLKIRSTKLEDSAMYFCASIRGRYEKLFFGSGTQLSVL.

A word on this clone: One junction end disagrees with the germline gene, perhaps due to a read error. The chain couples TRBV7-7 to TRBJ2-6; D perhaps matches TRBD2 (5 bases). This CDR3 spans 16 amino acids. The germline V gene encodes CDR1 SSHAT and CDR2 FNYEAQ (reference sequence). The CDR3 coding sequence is TGTGCTAGCAGCCCGGGGTTCAATTCTGGGGCCAACGTCCTGACTTTC. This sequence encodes CASSPGFNSGANVLTF.

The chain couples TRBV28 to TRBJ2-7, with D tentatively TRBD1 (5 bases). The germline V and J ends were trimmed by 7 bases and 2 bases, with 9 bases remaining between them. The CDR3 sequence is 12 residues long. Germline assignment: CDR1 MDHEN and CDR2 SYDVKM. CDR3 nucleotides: TGTGCCAGCACGACAGTTCCCTACGAGCAGTACTTC. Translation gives CASTTVPYEQYF.

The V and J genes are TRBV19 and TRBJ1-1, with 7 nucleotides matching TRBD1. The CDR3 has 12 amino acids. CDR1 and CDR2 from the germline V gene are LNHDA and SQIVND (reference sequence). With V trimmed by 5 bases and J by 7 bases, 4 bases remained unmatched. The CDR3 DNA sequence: TGTGCCAGTAGTTTCCGGACAGGTGAAGCTTTCTTT. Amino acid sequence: CASSFRTGEAFF. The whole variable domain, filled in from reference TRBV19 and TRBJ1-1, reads DGGITQSPKYLFRKEGQNVTLSCEQNLNHDAMYWYRQDPGQGLRLIYYSQIVNDFQKGDIAEGYSVSREKKESFPLTVTSAQKNPTAFYLCASSFRTGEAFFGQGTRLTVV.

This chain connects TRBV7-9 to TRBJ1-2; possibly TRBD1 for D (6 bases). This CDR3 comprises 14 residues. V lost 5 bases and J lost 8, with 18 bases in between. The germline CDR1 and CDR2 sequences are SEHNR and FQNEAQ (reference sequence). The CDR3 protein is CASSPPGGLWGYTF. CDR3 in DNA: TGTGCCAGCAGCCCACCTGGGGGCCTCTGGGGCTACACCTTC.

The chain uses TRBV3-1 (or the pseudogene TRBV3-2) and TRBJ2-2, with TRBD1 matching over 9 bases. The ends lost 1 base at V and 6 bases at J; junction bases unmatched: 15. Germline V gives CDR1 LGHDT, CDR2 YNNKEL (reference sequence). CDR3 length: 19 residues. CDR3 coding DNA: TGTGCCAGCAGCCAAGGGCTGTTTCGGACAGGGGCTATTGCCGGGGAGCTGTTTTTT. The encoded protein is CASSQGLFRTGAIAGELFF.

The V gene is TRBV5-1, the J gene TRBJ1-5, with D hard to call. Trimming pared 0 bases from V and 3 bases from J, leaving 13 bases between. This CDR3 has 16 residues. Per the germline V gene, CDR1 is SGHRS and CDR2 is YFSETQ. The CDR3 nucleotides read TGCGCCAGCAGCTTGGGGGCAGCCTCGGTCAATCAGCCCCAGCATTTT. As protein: CASSLGAASVNQPQHF.

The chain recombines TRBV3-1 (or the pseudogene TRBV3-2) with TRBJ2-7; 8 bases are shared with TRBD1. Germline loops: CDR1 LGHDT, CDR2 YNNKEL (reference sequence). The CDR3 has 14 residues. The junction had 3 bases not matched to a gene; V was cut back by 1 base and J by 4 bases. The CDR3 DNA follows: TGTGCCAGCAGCCAAGGGACAGGGCTTTACGAGCAGTACTTC. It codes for CASSQGTGLYEQYF.

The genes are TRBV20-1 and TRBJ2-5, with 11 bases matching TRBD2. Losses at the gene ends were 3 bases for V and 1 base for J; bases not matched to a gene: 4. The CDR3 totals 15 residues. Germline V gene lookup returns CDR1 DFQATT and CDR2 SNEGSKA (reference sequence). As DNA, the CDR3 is TGCAGTGCTAGTGGGGGACTAGCGGCCCAAGAGACCCAGTACTTC. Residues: CSASGGLAAQETQYF.

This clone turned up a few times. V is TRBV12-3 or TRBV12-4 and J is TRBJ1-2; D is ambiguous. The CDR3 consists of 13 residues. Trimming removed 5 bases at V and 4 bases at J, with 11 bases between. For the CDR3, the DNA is TGTGCCAGCAGTCCTGGCACGATCTATGGCTACACCTTC. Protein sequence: CASSPGTIYGYTF.

The CDR3 here is CASGQGARNYGYTF. The CDR3 DNA reads TGTGCTAGTGGGCAGGGGGCCCGAAACTATGGCTACACCTTC. This sequence joins TRBV12-5 and TRBJ1-2; 8 nucleotides align to TRBD1. Per germline, CDR1 LGHNT and CDR2 FRNRAP. Germline trimming cut 6 bases from V and 2 bases from J; bases unmatched to any gene: 5. This CDR3 is 14 amino acids long.

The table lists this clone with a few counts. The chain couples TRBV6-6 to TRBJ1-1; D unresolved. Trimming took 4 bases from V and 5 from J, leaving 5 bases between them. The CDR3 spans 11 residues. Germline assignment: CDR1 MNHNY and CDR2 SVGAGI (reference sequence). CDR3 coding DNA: TGTGCCAGCAGTTTGGAGACTGAAGCTTTCTTT. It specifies CASSLETEAFF.

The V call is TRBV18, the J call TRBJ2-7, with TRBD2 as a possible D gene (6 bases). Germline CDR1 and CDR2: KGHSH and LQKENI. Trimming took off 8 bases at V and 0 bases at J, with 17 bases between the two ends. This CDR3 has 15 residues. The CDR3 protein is CASRSEGGNSYEQYF. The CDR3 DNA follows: TGTGCCAGCCGGAGTGAAGGCGGGAACTCCTACGAGCAGTACTTC.